The entry below gives a single TCR beta chain sequence along with its context. Its cognate antigen is unknown. The sample originates from a study of T cell responses to AZD1222 COVID-19 vaccine. Study-level background: Pooling of second doses given at about 4 or about 12 weeks was done. Study results and caveats: Spike-specific TCR breadth and depth went up after people got two AZD1222 doses. Clonal diversity was possibly underestimated, and white British individuals and females predominated among donors. With dominance at 160-218 and 743-854, vaccine-associated CD4 TCRs spanned spike.

This CDR3 has 13 residues. Germline V CDR1 and CDR2: SGDLS, YYNGEE. Trimming stripped 0 bases from V and 5 bases from J, with 8 bases between. Clones were read by immunoSEQ multiplex PCR, and TCRdb kept only the in-frame ones, dropping some. The sample shows just under 95,000 clones, 65% to 90% of them seen only once. The chain links TRBV9 to TRBJ1-1, with D unclear. The sample in question was peripheral blood, obtained on day 0 of AZD1222 vaccination. This sequence originates from an adult in good health. CDR3 loop: CASSVEARTEAFF. The CDR3 DNA reads TGTGCCAGCAGCGTAGAAGCTAGGACTGAAGCTTTCTTT.